These 27 T cell receptor beta chains came from one sample sequenced in a study of blood T cell repertoires in COVID-19. Some clones are missing from TCRdb's copy, which holds only in-frame ones; the method was immunoSEQ multiplex PCR. This table holds 150,000 to 200,000 clones, approximately 87% found once. Material: peripheral blood. These receptors were taken from a woman aged 55-75 years with COVID-19, enrolled during active disease.

The V gene is TRBV12-3 or TRBV12-4, the J gene TRBJ1-3, with 9 bases identical to TRBD1. This CDR3 has 13 residues. V lost 8 bases and J lost 4; bases outside the gene matches: 3. In nucleotides, the CDR3 is TGTGCCAGCGGGACAGGGTCCGGAAACACCATATATTTT. This encodes CASGTGSGNTIYF.

The V gene is TRBV30, the J gene TRBJ1-3, with D possibly being TRBD1 (5 bases). Germline-derived CDR1 and CDR2 are GTSNPN and SVGIG (reference sequence). V lost 0 bases, J lost 3 bases, and 6 bases lay in between. This CDR3 comprises 13 residues. CDR3 loop: CAWSVQGGNTIYF. Here the CDR3 DNA reads TGTGCCTGGAGTGTGCAGGGTGGAAACACCATATATTTT.

The chain is built from TRBV28 and TRBJ2-7; D uncertain. The germline CDR1 and CDR2 sequences are MDHEN and SYDVKM. V was clipped by 6 bases and J by 13 bases, with 19 bases between them. CDR3 length: 12 residues. The DNA of the CDR3 is TGTGCCAGCAGCTCGACATCGTACAGCAGTTACTTC. It specifies CASSSTSYSSYF.

The CDR3 is CASSLRLAAENIQYF. CDR3 sequence (DNA): TGTGCCAGCAGTTTGAGACTAGCCGCCGAGAACATTCAGTACTTC. This chain joins TRBV27 and TRBJ2-4; TRBD2 matches 7 bases. The CDR3 is 15 residues long. CDR1 is MNHEY, CDR2 SMNVEV, per germline (reference sequence). V was clipped by 3 bases and J by 7 bases; unmatched bases: 9.

The chain joins TRBV29-1 to TRBJ1-5; 8 positions agree with TRBD1. This CDR3 is built from 12 residues. Germline V CDR1 and CDR2: SQVTM, ANQGSEA. Trimming took 3 bases from V and 12 from J; bases not matched to a gene: 7. CDR3 DNA sequence: TGCAGCGTTGAGAGAGCAGGGGGCCGCCAGCATTTT. This encodes CSVERAGGRQHF.

About this clone itself: The junction and the germline gene differ at one end; a read error may be behind it. V usage is TRBV27 and J usage is TRBJ2-7, with 7 bases lining up with TRBD1. The CDR3 is made up of 14 amino acids. From germline, CDR1 is MNHEY and CDR2 SMNVEV (reference sequence). The CDR3 spells CASSRDSDTYEQYF. The DNA for the CDR3 is TGTGCCAGCAGTCGGGACAGTGATACCTACGAGCAGTACTTT.

The chain links TRBV9 to TRBJ2-7, with 7 nucleotides matching TRBD2. CDR1 and CDR2 (germline): SGDLS, YYNGEE. The length of the CDR3 is 14 residues. The junction had 2 bases not matched to a gene; V was cut back by 0 bases and J by 2 bases. The CDR3 loop is CASSVDLAAYEQYF. CDR3 in DNA: TGTGCCAGCAGCGTAGACCTAGCGGCCTACGAGCAGTACTTC. The whole variable domain, remainder taken from reference TRBV9 and TRBJ2-7, is DSGVTQTPKHLITATGQRVTLRCSPRSGDLSVYWYQQSLDQGLQFLIQYYNGEERAKGNILERFSAQQFPDLHSELNLSSLELGDSALYFCASSVDLAAYEQYFGPGTRLTVT.

This clone appeared once. Other DNA sequences from this sample encode an identical CDR3 as well. V usage is TRBV7-8 and J usage is TRBJ2-7; tentative D call: TRBD2 (6 bases). Germline V CDR1 and CDR2: SGHVS, FQNEAQ. This CDR3 has 13 amino acids. The V end lost 0 bases, the J end lost 3 bases, and 6 bases lay between the germline ends. The CDR3 region has the DNA TGTGCCAGCAGCTTAGCGGGGGGCTACGAGCAGTACTTC. It specifies CASSLAGGYEQYF.

V is TRBV11-3 and J is TRBJ2-7; D remains unclear. CDR1 SGHNT and CDR2 YENEEA come from the germline V gene. The V gene lost 4 bases and the J gene lost 3 bases, with 7 bases spanning the gap. The CDR3 spans 12 residues. As DNA, the CDR3 is TGTGCCAGCAGCTCCACTCTCTACGAGCAGTACTTC. It encodes CASSSTLYEQYF.

This chain links TRBV4-2 with TRBJ2-3, with 7 bases matching TRBD2. The CDR3 covers 18 residues. J gave up 5 bases and V 0 bases, and 14 bases lay outside the gene matches. Germline CDR1 LGHNA, CDR2 YNFKEQ. CDR3 nucleotide sequence: TGTGCCAGCAGCCAAGATCTTAGGCTAGCGGATTGGGGAGATACGCAGTATTTT. This gives the protein CASSQDLRLADWGDTQYF.

CDR3 bases: TGTGCCACCCAGGGCCTTTCTGGAAACACCATATATTTT. Amino acids: CATQGLSGNTIYF. The rearrangement joins TRBV28 to TRBJ1-3; perhaps TRBD1 as D (5 bases). Trimming cost V 10 bases and J 1 base, with 11 bases left between them. CDR3 length: 13 amino acids. In germline, CDR1 is MDHEN, CDR2 SYDVKM.

The chain employs TRBV19 and TRBJ2-5; D gene ambiguous. The CDR3 is made up of 14 amino acids. Trimming shortened V by 6 bases and J by 3 bases, and 14 bases separated the two germline ends. From germline, CDR1 is LNHDA and CDR2 SQIVND (reference sequence). CDR3 region: CASSARQREETQYF. In DNA, the CDR3 is TGTGCCAGTAGCGCGCGCCAGCGAGAAGAGACCCAGTACTTC.

The chain recombines TRBV7-2 with TRBJ2-7; a weak D match, TRBD1 (5 bases). The V gene lost 2 bases and the J gene lost 5 bases, with 10 bases spanning the gap. Germline CDR1 reads SGHTA; CDR2 reads FQGNSA. CDR3 size: 13 residues. The CDR3 sequence is CASSLNRLNEQYF. The CDR3 DNA is TGTGCCAGCAGCTTAAACAGGCTCAACGAGCAGTACTTC.

CDR3 loop: CASSQDLLRDSNQPQHF. As DNA, the CDR3 is TGCGCCAGCAGCCAAGATCTTTTAAGAGATAGCAATCAGCCCCAGCATTTT. The V and J genes are TRBV4-3 and TRBJ1-5, with no clear D. The germline V and J ends were trimmed by 0 bases and 0 bases, with 12 bases remaining between them. Germline loops: CDR1 LGHNA, CDR2 YSLEER. The CDR3 sequence is 17 residues long.

Only one count was recorded for this clone. The chain carries TRBV18 and TRBJ1-1, with TRBD1 matching over 8 bases. The CDR3 loop spans 15 amino acids. CDR1 and CDR2 (germline): KGHSH, LQKENI. Germline trimming cut 3 bases from V and 1 base from J; bases unmatched to any gene: 4. CDR3 nucleotides: TGTGCCAGCTCACCGGGCAGGGGGCAGAACACTGAAGCTTTCTTT. It codes for CASSPGRGQNTEAFF.

The V call is TRBV3-1 (or the pseudogene TRBV3-2), the J call TRBJ2-1, with D hard to call. Germline lookup yields CDR1 LGHDT and CDR2 YNNKEL (reference sequence). Between the trimmed V and J ends, which lost 4 bases and 10 bases, there was a span of 11 bases. CDR3 size: 12 residues. The CDR3 sequence is CASSRLNYEQFF. The CDR3 coding sequence is TGTGCCAGCAGCCGCCTAAATTACGAGCAGTTCTTC.

The V and J genes are TRBV5-1 and TRBJ1-5; no firm D call. Trimming shortened V by 7 bases and J by 2 bases, and 16 bases separated the two germline ends. Germline V CDR1 and CDR2: SGHRS, YFSETQ. The CDR3 is 15 amino acids. In DNA, the CDR3 is TGCGCCAGCGCTCCGGGAACGGGAGGCAATCAGCCCCAGCATTTT. It codes for CASAPGTGGNQPQHF.

V is TRBV19 and J is TRBJ1-2; 7 positions match TRBD1. V lost 8 bases to trimming and J lost 2 bases; unmatched junction nucleotides: 8. The germline V gene has CDR1 LNHDA and CDR2 SQIVND (reference sequence). The CDR3 length is 14 residues. In nucleotides, the CDR3 is TGTGCCAGTCGGAGACAGGGAGGAAACTATGGCTACACCTTC. Amino acids: CASRRQGGNYGYTF.

The chain employs TRBV5-1 and TRBJ2-1; TRBD2 agrees at 13 bases. Unmatched junction bases numbered 4, after V lost 1 base and J lost 9 bases. This CDR3 has 15 amino acids. The germline CDR1 and CDR2 sequences are SGHRS and YFSETQ. This chain's CDR3 is CASSLTSGRAAEQFF. The CDR3 region has the DNA TGCGCCAGCAGCTTGACTAGCGGGAGGGCCGCTGAGCAGTTCTTC.

This clone turned up a few times. The chain joins TRBV7-3 to TRBJ1-2; TRBD1 agrees at 10 bases. Germline V gives CDR1 SGHTA, CDR2 FQGTGA. CDR3 size: 15 residues. The J segment lost 2 bases and the V segment lost 6 bases, leaving 6 bases of the junction unmatched. The CDR3 region is CASSRQGAGNYGYTF. As DNA, the CDR3 is TGTGCCAGCAGTAGACAGGGGGCAGGGAACTATGGCTACACCTTC.

This rearrangement joins TRBV6-1 to TRBJ2-7; 8 nucleotides match TRBD2. CDR1 is MNHNS and CDR2 is SASEGT in the germline V gene. The CDR3 has 15 amino acids. The V and J ends lost 2 bases and 3 bases, in that order; junction bases with no gene match: 6. DNA of the CDR3: TGTGCCAGCAGTGAATCGCAAGCGGGAGTCTACGAGCAGTACTTC. Protein sequence: CASSESQAGVYEQYF.

The genes are TRBV10-3 and TRBJ1-1; the D gene is possibly TRBD1 (5 bases). V was shortened by 7 bases and J by 0 bases, with 9 bases between the two germline ends. The CDR3 loop spans 13 amino acids. CDR1 and CDR2 from the germline V gene are ENHRY and SYGVKD. The CDR3 DNA sequence: TGTGCCATCACTCAGGGCCTGAACACTGAAGCTTTCTTT. Translating gives CAITQGLNTEAFF.

The chain employs TRBV28 and TRBJ2-7; 8 nucleotides match TRBD1. V shed 6 bases, J shed 9 bases, and the junction held 13 bases outside the gene matches. CDR1 MDHEN and CDR2 SYDVKM come from the germline V gene. CDR3 length: 14 amino acids. The CDR3 here is CASRAGQALWGQYF. CDR3 coding DNA: TGTGCCAGCAGGGCGGGACAGGCCCTGTGGGGGCAGTACTTC.

Here the CDR3 DNA reads TGTGCCATCGGGGCAGGACAAGATACGCAGTATTTT. It specifies CAIGAGQDTQYF. The chain carries TRBV10-3 and TRBJ2-3; perhaps TRBD1 as D (5 bases). The CDR3 has 12 residues. Trimming removed 8 bases from V and 5 bases from J, with 11 bases in between. The germline gives CDR1 ENHRY, CDR2 SYGVKD.

This clone occurred once. This rearrangement joins TRBV5-1 to TRBJ2-7; TRBD1 matches at 11 bases. CDR1 is SGHRS, CDR2 YFSETQ, per germline. The CDR3 totals 16 residues. J lost 3 bases, V lost 0 bases, and 5 bases had no gene match. The chain's CDR3 is CASSLARDRGFYEQYF. The CDR3 region has the DNA TGCGCCAGCAGCTTGGCCCGGGACAGGGGGTTCTACGAGCAGTACTTC.

The DNA of the CDR3 is TGTGCCAGCAGTTACTCGATGGGCCTGCCCCAGCATTTT. Translation gives CASSYSMGLPQHF. The V and J genes are TRBV6-5 and TRBJ1-5; D not certain. Germline V lookup: CDR1 MNHEY, CDR2 SVGAGI. This CDR3 is 13 amino acids long. V was shortened by 0 bases and J by 9 bases, with 9 bases between the two germline ends.

The chain is built from TRBV27 and TRBJ2-1; 7 bases fit TRBD1. CDR1 is MNHEY, CDR2 SMNVEV, per germline (reference sequence). Trimming at V came to 6 bases and at J to 6 bases, leaving 8 bases not matched to a gene. The CDR3 consists of 14 residues. CDR3 nucleotides: TGTGCCAGCAGACAGACAGGGACCCTCAATGAGCAGTTCTTC. Protein sequence: CASRQTGTLNEQFF.